The 20 T cell receptor beta chains listed next were all sequenced from one sample in a study of cytomegalovirus exposure and HLA in healthy donors. This PCR relied on a set of 60 Vbeta primers and 13 Jbeta primers. Method: immunoSEQ multiplex PCR; TCRdb's copy keeps in-frame clones and lacks some. The sample shows tens of thousands of clones, about 70% of them seen only once. The sequenced sample consisted of PBMCs. Source of these receptors: a woman between 50 and 59 years old in good health and CMV-seropositive.

This clone was seen more than once but under ten times. The V call is TRBV7-8, the J call TRBJ1-1, with TRBD1 matching over 9 bases. Germline V gives CDR1 SGHVS, CDR2 FQNEAQ. CDR3 length: 16 amino acids. The trim removed 0 bases at V and 1 base at J, leaving 3 bases unmatched. CDR3 nucleotide sequence: TGTGCCAGCAGCTTAGCCCAGGGACAGGGGAACACTGAAGCTTTCTTT. Amino acids: CASSLAQGQGNTEAFF.

The table lists this clone with a count of one. This sample includes further DNA sequences coding for the same CDR3. This chain connects TRBV5-1 to TRBJ1-1, with a tentative D call TRBD1 (6 bases). Germline V CDR1 and CDR2: SGHRS, YFSETQ. This CDR3 has 15 amino acids. V lost 1 base to trimming and J lost 0 bases, with 10 bases between them. In nucleotides, the CDR3 is TGCGCCAGCAGCTTGAGAGGACAGATGAACACTGAAGCTTTCTTT. Translating gives CASSLRGQMNTEAFF.

The chain carries TRBV4-1 and TRBJ2-5, with D possibly TRBD2 on 6 matching bases. Germline loops: CDR1 MGHRA, CDR2 YSYEKL. The CDR3 totals 15 residues. The V and J ends lost 1 base and 3 bases respectively, with 12 bases between them. CDR3 sequence: CASSQAGTFKETQYF. The CDR3 coding sequence is TGCGCCAGCAGCCAAGCCGGGACTTTTAAAGAGACCCAGTACTTC.

J is TRBJ1-2 and V is TRBV7-8; 8 bases fit TRBD1. The CDR3 loop spans 14 amino acids. V gave up 1 base and J gave up 5 bases; unmatched junction bases: 3. Germline V gives CDR1 SGHVS, CDR2 FQNEAQ. The CDR3 bases are TGTGCCAGCAGCTTAGATAACAGGGGGTATGGCTACACCTTC. Its protein is CASSLDNRGYGYTF.

The chain links TRBV6-1 to TRBJ2-3; a weak D match, TRBD2 (5 bases). The CDR3 is made up of 12 amino acids. V lost 7 bases, J lost 4 bases, and 9 bases lay in between. Looked up from germline, CDR1 is MNHNS and CDR2 is SASEGT. As DNA, the CDR3 is TGTGCCAGCATCCGGGATGCAGATACGCAGTATTTT. This sequence encodes CASIRDADTQYF.

The chain couples TRBV6-5 to TRBJ2-3; a possible D gene is TRBD1 (5 bases). This CDR3 comprises 15 residues. Germline CDR1 and CDR2: MNHEY and SVGAGI. Trimming shortened V by 2 bases and J by 0 bases, and 9 bases separated the two germline ends. The CDR3 bases are TGTGCCAGCAGTTACGCAGGGATGAGCACAGATACGCAGTATTTT. Its translation is CASSYAGMSTDTQYF.

This chain connects TRBV5-1 to TRBJ1-4; D gene unclear. The CDR3 runs to 15 residues. The ends were cut back, 2 bases at V and 5 bases at J, with 13 bases in the middle. The germline V gene has CDR1 SGHRS and CDR2 YFSETQ. The CDR3, as DNA: TGCGCCAGCAGCTTATTAGGCGCAGGAAATGAAAAACTGTTTTTT. Encoded protein: CASSLLGAGNEKLFF.

This chain links TRBV6-5 with TRBJ1-5; 8 nucleotides align to TRBD1. This CDR3 is 15 amino acids long. The V and J ends lost 5 bases and 2 bases, in that order; junction bases with no gene match: 5. Per the germline V gene, CDR1 is MNHEY and CDR2 is SVGAGI. CDR3 region: CASSLDRVGNQPQHF. The CDR3 bases are TGTGCCAGCAGTCTGGACAGGGTTGGCAATCAGCCCCAGCATTTT.

This clone was observed a handful of times. This chain links TRBV4-2 with TRBJ2-2; 12 bases are shared with TRBD2. V was clipped by 0 bases and J by 5 bases; unmatched bases: 1. The CDR3 sequence is 16 residues long. Looked up from germline, CDR1 is LGHNA and CDR2 is YNFKEQ. For the CDR3, the DNA is TGTGCCAGCAGCCAAGATACTAGCGGGAGGACCGGGGAGCTGTTTTTT. Encoded protein: CASSQDTSGRTGELFF.

The chain combines TRBV27 with TRBJ2-1, with TRBD1 as a possible D gene (6 bases). Per germline, CDR1 MNHEY and CDR2 SMNVEV (reference sequence). CDR3 size: 15 residues. The V end was cut by 6 bases, the J end by 3 bases, with 15 bases between. Written as DNA, the CDR3 is TGTGCCAGCAGGGTCACAGGGCCGGGCTACAATGAGCAGTTCTTC. This translates into CASRVTGPGYNEQFF.

The J gene is TRBJ2-7, the V gene TRBV28; 7 bases are a match to TRBD1. V trimming: 7 bases; J trimming: 2 bases; junction bases outside the gene matches: 8. The CDR3 is 14 amino acids. The V gene's germline CDR1 is MDHEN and CDR2 SYDVKM. The CDR3 DNA follows: TGTGCCAGCACAACTCGGGACAGACCCTACGAGCAGTACTTC. Translation: CASTTRDRPYEQYF.

The V and J genes are TRBV19 and TRBJ2-2; the D gene is possibly TRBD1 (5 bases). The V and J ends lost 4 bases and 6 bases respectively, with 12 bases between them. The CDR3 is 14 amino acids. CDR1 is LNHDA, CDR2 SQIVND, per germline (reference sequence). CDR3 sequence reads: CASSTPRGAGELFF. Written as DNA, the CDR3 is TGTGCCAGTAGTACCCCTAGGGGCGCCGGGGAGCTGTTTTTT.

The V and J genes are TRBV4-1 and TRBJ2-7, with 14 positions matching TRBD2. Germline assignment: CDR1 MGHRA and CDR2 YSYEKL. There are 17 residues in the CDR3. V was pared by 5 bases and J by 6 bases, with 12 bases of the junction left unmatched. CDR3 nucleotide sequence: TGCGCCAGCAGCTACTCGCCTAGACTAGCGGGAGGGGGCGAGCAGTACTTC. Its protein product is CASSYSPRLAGGGEQYF.

The V call is TRBV6-5, the J call TRBJ2-7, with 9 bases aligning to TRBD2. V was clipped by 0 bases and J by 4 bases; unmatched bases: 4. The CDR3 loop spans 15 amino acids. The V gene's germline CDR1 is MNHEY and CDR2 SVGAGI. CDR3 residues: CASSYSNSGRYEQYF. The CDR3 DNA follows: TGTGCCAGCAGTTACTCTAATAGCGGGAGATACGAGCAGTACTTC.

This clone appeared a few times. The genes are TRBV4-1 and TRBJ2-3; 7 nucleotides align to TRBD2. The CDR3 sequence is 18 residues long. J was trimmed by 0 bases and V by 1 base; bases with no gene match: 10. Per germline, CDR1 MGHRA and CDR2 YSYEKL. The CDR3 nucleotides read TGCGCCAGCAGCCAAGTGGGAGGGCCGGGGTCTAGCACAGATACGCAGTATTTT. Translating gives CASSQVGGPGSSTDTQYF.

This chain connects TRBV18 to TRBJ2-7, with TRBD2 identical over 12 bases. This CDR3 region has 15 residues. The J segment lost 2 bases and the V segment lost 8 bases, leaving 7 bases of the junction unmatched. Germline V lookup: CDR1 KGHSH, CDR2 LQKENI. CDR3 residues: CASRGTSGWTYEQYF. DNA of the CDR3: TGTGCCAGCCGTGGGACTAGCGGGTGGACCTACGAGCAGTACTTC.

The rearrangement uses TRBV6-5 and TRBJ1-2, with 11 bases that match TRBD1. The length of the CDR3 is 14 residues. Germline V gene sequence: CDR1 MNHEY, CDR2 SVGAGI. J lost 8 bases, V lost 8 bases, and 10 bases had no gene match. The CDR3 sequence: CASRPGQGAWGYTF. The DNA for the CDR3 is TGTGCCAGCCGACCCGGACAGGGGGCTTGGGGCTACACCTTC.

The CDR3 protein is CASSLGQGNFYEQYF. The CDR3 DNA is TGCGCCAGCAGCTTGGGTCAGGGGAACTTTTACGAGCAGTACTTC. The V call is TRBV5-1, the J call TRBJ2-7; the D gene is possibly TRBD1 (6 bases). The germline CDR1 and CDR2 sequences are SGHRS and YFSETQ. Trimming stripped 0 bases from V and 4 bases from J, with 14 bases between. The CDR3 sequence is 15 residues long.

In its sample, this clone was seen a few times. V and J are TRBV28 and TRBJ2-3; TRBD2 aligns across 7 bases. The CDR3 is 16 residues long. V trimming: 7 bases; J trimming: 3 bases; junction bases outside the gene matches: 13. CDR1 is MDHEN and CDR2 is SYDVKM in the germline V gene. The CDR3: CASISRRSSGTDTQYF. CDR3 nucleotide sequence: TGTGCCAGCATCTCTCGGAGGTCTAGCGGTACAGATACGCAGTATTTT. Combining the CDR3 with reference TRBV28 and TRBJ2-3 gives the whole variable domain DVKVTQSSRYLVKRTGEKVFLECVQDMDHENMFWYRQDPGLGLRLIYFSYDVKMKEKGDIPEGYSVSREKKERFSLILESASTNQTSMYLCASISRRSSGTDTQYFGPGTRLTVL.

J is TRBJ2-3 and V is TRBV14; 7 nucleotides agree with TRBD2. The germline V gene encodes CDR1 SGHDN and CDR2 FVKESK. The V gene end was trimmed by 4 bases and the J gene end by 0 bases; junction bases not matched to a gene: 16. This CDR3 region has 19 residues. The chain's CDR3 is CASSLRGMSSGPSTDTQYF. The CDR3 coding sequence is TGTGCCAGCAGCCTACGAGGCATGTCTAGCGGTCCTAGCACAGATACGCAGTATTTT.